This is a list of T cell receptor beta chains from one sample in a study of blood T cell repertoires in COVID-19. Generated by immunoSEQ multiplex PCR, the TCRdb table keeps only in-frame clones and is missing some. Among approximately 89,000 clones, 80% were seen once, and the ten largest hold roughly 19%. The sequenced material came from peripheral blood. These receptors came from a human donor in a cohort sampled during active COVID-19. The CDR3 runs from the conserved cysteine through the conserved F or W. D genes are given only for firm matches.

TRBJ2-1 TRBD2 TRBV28 CASSLGGLAGVNEQFF
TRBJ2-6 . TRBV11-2 CASSLVLHTGANVLTF
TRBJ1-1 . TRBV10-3 CATSGTEAFF
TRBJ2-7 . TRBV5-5 CASSLGSIYEQYF
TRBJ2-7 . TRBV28 CASRVTSAFWEQYF
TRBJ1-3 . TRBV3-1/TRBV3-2 CASSPSTGNTIYF
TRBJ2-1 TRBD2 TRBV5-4 CASSPGLAGTKNEQFF
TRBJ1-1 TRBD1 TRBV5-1 CASSLALSGTGGTEAFF
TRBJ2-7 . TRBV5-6 CASSQKTYEQYF
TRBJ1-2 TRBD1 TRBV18 CASSPAGQGYYGYTF